The 29 T cell receptor beta chains below all came from one sample that was sequenced in a study of CD8+ T cells in alopecia areata (dated by TCRdb to the late 2010s). Pooled mouse cutaneous lymph node cells were stained for CD4, CD8alpha, NKG2D, NKG2ACE and other markers and were then sorted on a BD Influx. Library preparation was by the immunoSEQ multiplex PCR assay. For TCR sequencing, RNA was extracted from every sample and reverse transcribed into cDNA to serve as template. TCRdb provides this immuneACCESS table in a form limited to in-frame rearrangements. Some clones are lacking; in checked studies, under half of them reflect an unresolved V gene, and why the rest are absent is not known. The table records around 300,000 clones for this sample, and not one of them appears only once. Around 1.2% of the sample belongs to the ten largest clones. Sequencing was carried out using CD4+ T cells sorted from a lymph node. Every receptor here comes from a C3H/HeJ mouse with alopecia areata. The MHC haplotype carried by mice of this strain is H2-k.

Details on this clone: Gene names denote mouse genes. The read falls 4 residues short of the CDR3 end, and the missing part is taken from the germline J gene. V usage is TRBV13-2 and J usage is TRBJ1-2; no definite D call. Deletions cut 0 bases from V and 0 bases from J, with 9 bases between. This CDR3 is 15 amino acids long. From germline, CDR1 is NNHNN and CDR2 SYGAGS (reference sequence). The DNA read from the CDR3 is TGTGCCAGCGGTGATGCTGGGGTCTCAAACTCC. This codes for CASGDAGVSNS. The CDR3 reads in full as CASGDAGVSNSDYTF.

On this clone: Mouse germline and gene names are used. The CDR3 end falls 4 residues outside the read, so it is completed with the germline J gene. This sequence joins TRBV13-1 and TRBJ2-7; 7 bases match TRBD1. Per the germline V gene, CDR1 is NSHNY and CDR2 is SYGAGN. There are 14 residues in the CDR3. The sequenced part of the CDR3 DNA is TGTGCCAGCAGTGATGAGGGCAGGGGGTAT. Translating it yields CASSDEGRGY. The complete CDR3 protein is CASSDEGRGYEQYF.

This clone has a handful of counts. Mouse names are used for the genes. The read gets to within 3 residues of the CDR3 end, and the germline J gene fills in the rest. The chain is built from TRBV13-3 and TRBJ1-6; 9 nucleotides align to TRBD1. TRBJ1-6 falls under the ORF class, with uncertain function. With 5 bases clipped from V and 8 bases from J, the junction kept 5 bases outside the gene matches. The germline V gene has CDR1 NNHDY and CDR2 SYVADS. The CDR3 is 14 amino acids. The CDR3 DNA, read in part, is TGTGCCAGCAGCCGGGACAGGGCGGATTCGCCC. It yields the protein CASSRDRADSP. The CDR3 in full is CASSRDRADSPLYF.

This clone was picked up a small number of times. The germline and genes are mouse ones. Read sequence stops 4 residues before the CDR3 end, and the germline J gene provides the missing end. The chain joins TRBV13-3 to TRBJ2-7, with 10 nucleotides matching TRBD1. The germline CDR1 and CDR2 sequences are NNHDY and SYVADS. Germline trimming cut 1 base from V and 1 base from J; bases unmatched to any gene: 2. The CDR3 runs 15 residues. CDR3 DNA, as far as it was read: TGTGCCAGCAGTGATAGGGGACAGGGGTCCTAT. Translation gives CASSDRGQGSY. The whole CDR3 protein reads CASSDRGQGSYEQYF.

This clone appeared many times. Mouse names are used for the genes. The sequenced fragment ends 4 residues before the CDR3 boundary, so the rest is inferred from the germline J gene. V gene TRBV17 combines with J gene TRBJ2-7; a weak D match, TRBD1 (6 bases). This CDR3 is 15 amino acids long. Deletions cut 1 base from V and 0 bases from J, with 10 bases between. Germline CDR1 reads MNHDT; CDR2 reads YYDKIL. Here the CDR3 reads CASSRAVGGSYEQYF. The CDR3 DNA, read in part, is TGTGCTAGCAGTAGAGCCGTAGGGGGCTCCTAT. The full variable domain, its missing parts supplied by reference TRBV17 and TRBJ2-7, is DTTVKQNPRYKLARVGKPVNLICSQTMNHDTMYWYQKKPNQAPKLLLFYYDKILNREADTFEKFQSSRPNNSFCSLYIGSAGLEYSAMYLCASSRAVGGSYEQYFGPGTRLTVL.

In regard to this clone: Gene and germline names: mouse. CDR3 protein: CASSIGHFQDTQYF. Partial CDR3 DNA: TGTGCCAGCAGTATTGGACACTTCCAAGAC. The gene calls are TRBV19 and TRBJ2-5; a weak D match, TRBD1 (5 bases). The read stops 4 residues short of the end of the CDR3; the missing end is completed from the germline J gene. Trimming removed 2 bases from V and 2 bases from J, with 9 bases in between. Germline V gene data show CDR1 as FNHDT and CDR2 as SITEND (reference sequence). The CDR3 contains 14 residues. The variable domain in full, with the rest retrieved from reference TRBV19 and TRBJ2-5, is GGIITQTPKFLIGQEGQKLTLKCQQNFNHDTMYWYRQDSGKGLRLIYYSITENDLQKGDLSEGYDASREKKSSFSLTVTSAQKNEMAVFLCASSIGHFQDTQYFGPGTRLLVL.

Points on this clone: Germline and genes here are mouse. Read coverage stops 4 residues before the CDR3 terminus; the germline J gene supplies the remainder. The rearrangement links TRBV29 to TRBJ1-2; tentative D call: TRBD1 (5 bases). The CDR3 loop spans 15 amino acids. V lost 7 bases and J lost 2, with 17 bases in between. Germline assignment: CDR1 MSHET and CDR2 SYDVDS. The covered CDR3 bases are TGTGCTAGCACCCAGACAGTAAACCTTAACTCC. This encodes CASTQTVNLNS. The full-length CDR3 reads as CASTQTVNLNSDYTF.

This clone was counted a few times. Here the gene names and germline are mouse. The missing CDR3 end, 4 residues past where the read stops, is filled in from the germline J gene. The chain carries TRBV13-2 and TRBJ2-1, with D tentatively TRBD2 (5 bases). CDR1 is NNHNN and CDR2 is SYGAGS in the germline V gene (reference sequence). The CDR3 is 13 amino acids. V was cut by 3 bases and J by 4 bases, with 8 bases left in between. The CDR3 protein is CASGVGLYAEQFF. The sequenced CDR3 bases are TGTGCCAGCGGTGTCGGACTTTATGCT.

About this clone itself: Any gene name here is a mouse gene name. The CDR3 end lies 4 residues beyond the end of the read and is filled in from the germline J gene. This sample includes further DNA sequences coding for the same CDR3. The rearrangement uses TRBV13-1 and TRBJ2-5; D is perhaps TRBD1 (6 bases). The CDR3 loop spans 13 amino acids. CDR1 is NSHNY, CDR2 SYGAGN, per germline. CDR3 bases read: TGTGCCAGCAGTGAACAGGGAGGGGAC. This encodes CASSEQGGD. The full CDR3 is CASSEQGGDTQYF.

With respect to this clone: Germline and genes: mouse. Coverage ceases 4 residues before the CDR3 finishes, and the germline J gene fills in the end. This rearrangement joins TRBV31 to TRBJ2-5, with TRBD2 matching 7 bases. CDR1 is GKSSPN and CDR2 is SITVG in the germline V gene. The CDR3 spans 15 residues. Germline trimming cut 0 bases from V and 2 bases from J; bases unmatched to any gene: 5. CDR3 DNA (partial): TGTGCCTGGAGTCTAGGCTGGGGGACCCAAGAC. It specifies CAWSLGWGTQD. Given in full, the CDR3 is CAWSLGWGTQDTQYF.

This clone has a handful of counts. Gene labels here are mouse ones. The sequenced fragment ends 4 residues before the CDR3 boundary, so the rest is inferred from the germline J gene. The V gene is TRBV13-3, the J gene TRBJ2-5; perhaps TRBD1 as D (7 bases). From germline, CDR1 is NNHDY and CDR2 SYVADS. This CDR3 contains 14 residues. CDR3 loop: CASSDEGAGDTQYF. CDR3 DNA, as far as it was read: TGTGCCAGCAGTGATGAGGGGGCCGGAGAC.

With respect to this clone: The gene names given are mouse names. The DNA ends 4 residues before the CDR3 does, and the rest of the CDR3 is filled in from the germline J gene. Other DNA sequences in the same sample also yield this CDR3. This chain links TRBV13-2 with TRBJ2-5, with TRBD2 as a possible D gene (7 bases). Per the germline V gene, CDR1 is NNHNN and CDR2 is SYGAGS (reference sequence). There are 14 residues in the CDR3. CDR3 loop: CASGDRGAGDTQYF. The CDR3 bases that were read are TGTGCCAGCGGTGATCGGGGGGCTGGAGAC.

For this clone: Gene names are the mouse ones. The read ends 4 residues before the CDR3 terminus; that terminus is restored from the germline J gene. This rearrangement joins TRBV13-1 to TRBJ2-3, with a tentative D call TRBD1 (6 bases). The CDR3 loop spans 16 amino acids. The V and J ends lost 2 bases and 0 bases respectively, with 13 bases between them. Germline CDR1 is NSHNY and CDR2 is SYGAGN. CDR3 DNA, as far as it was read: TGTGCCAGCAGTGACAGGGGAACGGCTAGTGCAGAA. This gives the protein CASSDRGTASAE. The full CDR3 protein reads CASSDRGTASAETLYF.

Turning to this clone: Gene labels here are mouse ones. The read falls 4 residues short of the CDR3 end, and the missing part is taken from the germline J gene. The V and J genes are TRBV1 and TRBJ2-7, with D unresolved. The V and J ends lost 3 bases and 0 bases respectively, with 9 bases between them. This CDR3 comprises 14 residues. The germline CDR1 and CDR2 sequences are NSQYPW and LRSPGD (reference sequence). The CDR3 DNA, read in part, is TGCACCTGCAGTGCCCTCGACAACTCCTAT. Protein sequence: CTCSALDNSY. The CDR3 in its entirety is CTCSALDNSYEQYF.

This clone was recorded at least ten times. These gene names are mouse names. The read is 4 residues too short to cover the CDR3 end, so that end is filled in from the germline J gene. The V and J genes are TRBV17 and TRBJ2-7, with 7 bases aligning to TRBD1. CDR1 is MNHDT, CDR2 YYDKIL, per germline. This CDR3 has 15 residues. Partial CDR3 DNA: TGTGCTAGCAGTAGAGATCGGGGGACAGCATAT. Translated, it gives CASSRDRGTAY. The entire CDR3 protein reads CASSRDRGTAYEQYF.

This clone was counted between two and nine times. Gene names and germline match the mouse. The CDR3 end falls 4 residues outside the read, so it is completed with the germline J gene. The chain is built from TRBV19 and TRBJ2-1; 10 nucleotides line up with TRBD1. The CDR3 covers 17 residues. Germline CDR1 reads FNHDT; CDR2 reads SITEND (reference sequence). Trimming removed 1 base from V and 0 bases from J; junction bases left unmatched: 4. This chain's CDR3 is CASSIPGQGNNYAEQFF. CDR3 DNA (partial): TGTGCCAGCAGTATACCGGGACAGGGGAATAACTATGCT.

This clone has only a few counts. Any gene name here is a mouse gene name. The read comes to an end 4 residues before the CDR3 does, leaving the germline J gene to fill in the end. This sequence joins TRBV5 and TRBJ2-5, with 12 nucleotides matching TRBD2. CDR1 LGHNA and CDR2 YNLKQL come from the germline V gene (reference sequence). The CDR3 extends over 18 amino acids. The covered CDR3 bases are TGTGCCAGCAGCCAAGACCCTCGGGACTGGGGGGTAGATGAC. The encoded protein is CASSQDPRDWGVDD. The CDR3, in full, reads CASSQDPRDWGVDDTQYF.

As to this clone: Gene names refer to mouse genes. The read falls 4 residues short of the CDR3 end, and the missing part is taken from the germline J gene. The chain combines TRBV5 with TRBJ2-2; 9 bases match TRBD1. The germline V gene encodes CDR1 LGHNA and CDR2 YNLKQL (reference sequence). The CDR3 is 16 residues long. Unmatched junction bases numbered 3, after V lost 0 bases and J lost 4 bases. The DNA read from the CDR3 is TGTGCCAGCAGCCAAGATGGGACAGGGTTCACCGGG. Translated, it gives CASSQDGTGFTG. The full CDR3 protein is CASSQDGTGFTGQLYF.

Points on this clone: Gene names are the mouse ones. The CDR3 extends 4 residues past the end of the read, so its final part is completed from the germline J gene. The V gene is TRBV13-2, the J gene TRBJ2-1; 11 nucleotides align to TRBD2. With 8 bases clipped from V and 3 bases from J, the junction kept 4 bases outside the gene matches. This CDR3 is built from 14 residues. Germline V CDR1 and CDR2: NNHNN, SYGAGS (reference sequence). The sequenced part of the CDR3 DNA is TGTGCCAGTCGACTGGGGGGGTTCTATGCT. Its translation is CASRLGGFYA. The entire CDR3 sequence reads CASRLGGFYAEQFF.

This clone was counted a few times. These gene names are mouse names. With the read ending 4 residues before the CDR3 end, the germline J gene is used to fill in that end. V usage is TRBV13-1 and J usage is TRBJ2-2, with TRBD2 matching over 10 bases. CDR1 NSHNY and CDR2 SYGAGN come from the germline V gene. V shed 4 bases, J shed 2 bases, and the junction held 5 bases outside the gene matches. The CDR3 sequence is 16 residues long. CDR3 in amino acids: CASSHTGGDNTGQLYF. The part of the CDR3 DNA that was read is TGTGCCAGCAGTCACACTGGGGGGGATAACACCGGG.

This clone was detected only a few times. The genes are named according to mouse. The CDR3 is cut off 4 residues early in the read; its end comes from the germline J gene. This chain uses TRBV31 with TRBJ2-7, with 8 positions matching TRBD1. V lost 1 base to trimming and J lost 0 bases; unmatched junction nucleotides: 2. This CDR3 is built from 14 residues. The germline CDR1 and CDR2 sequences are GKSSPN and SITVG. The CDR3 bases that were read are TGTGCCTGGAGTCACAGGGGGAGCTCCTAT. This translates into CAWSHRGSSY. The CDR3 in its entirety is CAWSHRGSSYEQYF.

This clone came up a few times. Gene names refer to mouse genes. The observed sequence ends 4 residues before the CDR3 terminus, with the missing tail filled in from the germline J gene. Additional DNA sequences in this sample encode the identical CDR3. The chain uses TRBV19 and TRBJ1-2; D unresolved. Germline CDR1 is FNHDT and CDR2 is SITEND (reference sequence). Between the trimmed V and J ends, which lost 1 base and 0 bases, there was a span of 7 bases. This CDR3 has 14 amino acids. CDR3 DNA (partial): TGTGCCAGCAGTATACCAGGAGCAAACTCC. Translation gives CASSIPGANS. The whole CDR3 reads CASSIPGANSDYTF. The full variable domain, completed using reference TRBV19 and TRBJ1-2, is GGIITQTPKFLIGQEGQKLTLKCQQNFNHDTMYWYRQDSGKGLRLIYYSITENDLQKGDLSEGYDASREKKSSFSLTVTSAQKNEMAVFLCASSIPGANSDYTFGSGTRLLVI.

As to this clone: Genes and germline are mouse. The read stops 4 residues short of the end of the CDR3; the missing end is completed from the germline J gene. The chain couples TRBV13-1 to TRBJ2-1; 10 nucleotides align to TRBD2. CDR1 is NSHNY, CDR2 SYGAGN, per germline. The CDR3 has 14 amino acids. The CDR3 spells CASSDSGGAPEQFF. The covered CDR3 bases are TGTGCCAGCAGTGATTCTGGGGGGGCGCCT.

For this clone: Genes and germline are mouse. Other DNA sequences in the same sample also yield this CDR3. Partial CDR3 DNA: TGCACCTGCAGTGCCAGGGGTGACACA. Translated, it gives CTCSARGDT. The entire CDR3 reads CTCSARGDTEVFF. The chain is built from TRBV1 and TRBJ1-1; tentative D call: TRBD1 (6 bases). The read ends 4 residues early relative to the CDR3; the germline J gene fills the gap. V shed 3 bases and J shed 3 bases, with 8 bases lying between them. The CDR3 spans 13 residues. Germline V lookup: CDR1 NSQYPW, CDR2 LRSPGD (reference sequence).

This clone was detected a few times. These gene names are mouse names. The read finishes 4 residues shy of the CDR3 end, and the germline J gene is used to complete it. V and J are TRBV2 and TRBJ2-2; maybe TRBD2 (8 bases). Germline values: CDR1 LGHNA, CDR2 YSYQKL. With 0 bases removed from V and 3 bases from J, the gap between germline ends came to 17 bases. This CDR3 is built from 18 residues. This CDR3 is CASSQDLRGGDDTGQLYF. The sequenced CDR3 bases are TGTGCCAGCAGCCAAGATCTCAGGGGGGGCGACGACACCGGG.

Comment on this clone: The gene symbols are mouse symbols. From the germline J gene comes the end of the CDR3, since the read stops 4 residues before it. The chain couples TRBV1 to TRBJ2-2; TRBD1 matches at 8 bases. J lost 4 bases, V lost 3 bases, and 4 bases had no gene match. Germline values: CDR1 NSQYPW, CDR2 LRSPGD (reference sequence). The CDR3 loop spans 15 amino acids. The DNA read from the CDR3 is TGCACCTGCAGTGCCCAGGGGGCGCCCACCGGG. It is translated as CTCSAQGAPTG. The complete CDR3 sequence is CTCSAQGAPTGQLYF.

This clone was seen only a few times. Gene names are the mouse ones. This chain's CDR3 is CASSITGTGQYEQYF. CDR3 bases read: TGTGCCAGCAGTATCACCGGGACAGGGCAATAT. The chain recombines TRBV19 with TRBJ2-7; 9 positions match TRBD1. Sequencing ends 4 residues short of the CDR3 end; the germline J gene provides the rest. Per the germline V gene, CDR1 is FNHDT and CDR2 is SITEND (reference sequence). The CDR3 covers 15 residues.

Turning to this clone: Here the gene names and germline are mouse. With the read ending 4 residues before the CDR3 end, the germline J gene is used to fill in that end. V and J are TRBV13-3 and TRBJ2-1; D ambiguous. The germline CDR1 and CDR2 sequences are NNHDY and SYVADS. The CDR3 is 11 amino acids. V lost 6 bases and J lost 4, with 5 bases in between. The CDR3 loop reads CASNRYAEQFF. The DNA read from the CDR3 is TGTGCCAGCAACAGATATGCT.

Concerning this clone itself: Genes and germline come from the mouse. The read terminates 4 residues before the CDR3 end, so the remaining end is supplied by the germline J gene. The J gene is TRBJ2-1, the V gene TRBV1; 8 nucleotides match TRBD1. V was pared by 1 base and J by 0 bases, with 2 bases of the junction left unmatched. Germline CDR1 NSQYPW, CDR2 LRSPGD (reference sequence). The CDR3 has 16 residues. The sequenced CDR3 bases are TGCACCTGCAGTGCAGGACAGGGGAATAACTATGCT. Translating gives CTCSAGQGNNYA. The CDR3, in full, reads CTCSAGQGNNYAEQFF.